The 8 T cell receptor beta chains presented below share a single source sample, sequenced in a study of T cells after yellow fever vaccination. TCRdb re-derived calls from the 5' RACE reads in MiXCR, one entry per CDR3 protein. Of a few hundred thousand distinct CDR3 sequences in the sample, around 4% were seen once. The input for sequencing was PBMCs, taken on the day of the yellow fever booster vaccination. These receptors came from a man between 18 and 35 years old who received the YFV17D yellow fever vaccine.

The chain is built from TRBV4-3 and TRBJ2-3, with D possibly matching TRBD2 (7 bases). CDR1 and CDR2 from the germline V gene are LGHNA and YSLEER. With 0 bases removed from V and 5 bases from J, the gap between germline ends came to 15 bases. The CDR3 sequence is 16 residues long. DNA for the CDR3: TGCGCCAGCAGCCAAGATCGGGGGGCGGGGAAAGATACGCAGTATTTT. Translating gives CASSQDRGAGKDTQYF.

This clonotype has ten or more counts. The gene calls are TRBV10-3 and TRBJ1-6; 7 bases line up with TRBD1. Germline lookup yields CDR1 ENHRY and CDR2 SYGVKD. The length of the CDR3 is 16 residues. The V gene end was trimmed by 5 bases and the J gene end by 10 bases; junction bases not matched to a gene: 14. The CDR3 nucleotides read TGTGCCATCAGTACGGGACAGTCCCCATCCGCATCACCCCTCCACTTT. Protein product: CAISTGQSPSASPLHF.

The V call is TRBV5-4, the J call TRBJ1-4, with D unclear. CDR1 and CDR2 (germline): SGHNT, YYREEE (reference sequence). The CDR3 totals 19 residues. Trimming removed 1 base at V and 6 bases at J, with 25 bases between. Here the CDR3 DNA reads TGTGCCAGCAGCTTGTACATCCCTCGAGCCTCTTTGGAAGATGAAAAACTGTTTTTT. Its translation: CASSLYIPRASLEDEKLFF.

This chain joins TRBV27 and TRBJ1-5; no clear D. Trimming shortened V by 3 bases and J by 7 bases, and 10 bases separated the two germline ends. Germline V gene lookup returns CDR1 MNHEY and CDR2 SMNVEV (reference sequence). The CDR3 length is 13 residues. CDR3 nucleotides: TGTGCCAGCAGTTTCTCCACGGGACAGCCCCAGCATTTT. It encodes CASSFSTGQPQHF.

Only a few counts were recorded for this clonotype. The V gene is TRBV19, the J gene TRBJ1-2; D unclear. CDR1 is LNHDA and CDR2 is SQIVND in the germline V gene (reference sequence). Trimming removed 3 bases from V and 7 bases from J, with 12 bases in between. This CDR3 has 13 amino acids. In nucleotides, the CDR3 is TGTGCCAGTAGTATGACCGGGAATTCTGGCTACACCTTC. It codes for CASSMTGNSGYTF.

J is TRBJ2-1 and V is TRBV7-9; the D gene is possibly TRBD1 (6 bases). Germline CDR1 and CDR2: SEHNR and FQNEAQ (reference sequence). Trimming took off 5 bases at V and 9 bases at J, with 14 bases between the two ends. CDR3 length equals 13 residues. The CDR3 DNA is TGTGCCAGCAGCCCCCCGCAGGGGATTGAGCAGTTCTTC. Translated: CASSPPQGIEQFF.

This clonotype was counted a few times. The V call is TRBV20-1, the J call TRBJ1-2; no clear D. Trimming stripped 4 bases from V and 13 bases from J, with 22 bases between. CDR1 and CDR2 from the germline V gene are DFQATT and SNEGSKA (reference sequence). The CDR3 loop spans 13 amino acids. In DNA, the CDR3 is TGCAGTGCTAACCCAATCATGGGGATCCATTTCACCTTC. Its protein product is CSANPIMGIHFTF.

This chain connects TRBV6-6 to TRBJ2-1; 7 bases align to TRBD1. The J segment lost 6 bases and the V segment lost 4 bases, leaving 9 bases of the junction unmatched. This CDR3 has 15 amino acids. Germline V lookup: CDR1 MNHNY, CDR2 SVGAGI (reference sequence). DNA of the CDR3: TGTGCCAGCAGTTCTACGGACAGGAGGCCCAATGAGCAGTTCTTC. As protein: CASSSTDRRPNEQFF.